This T cell receptor (beta chain) was captured in a study of blood T cell repertoires in COVID-19 (dated by TCRdb to about 2020). With regard to the full study: Samples from collaborators originated in the United States, Italy and Spain and spanned both the acute and convalescent phases of COVID-19. The prospective study material was composed of cDNA or gDNA derived from T cells, B-cell-depleted T cells, or PBMCs. Deeply sampled blood TCRbeta repertoires from subjects exposed to, actively infected with, or recovered from COVID-19 were included in the dataset. A freely available public database, intended as a resource for researchers studying the immune response to SARS-CoV-2, is where the repertoires were released. Samples were obtained from the ongoing ImmuneRACE study (first 160 participants) and from about 1,300 subjects provided by 6 global collaborators. Nearly every sample came with metadata listing a de-identified subject ID, COVID-19 status, age in years and sex. HLA class I and class II types, where available, came from metadata supplied by the sample provider rather than from assay-based typing. Summary of the overall study and its limitations: The quantity of clinical and demographic metadata differed by source and by participant and was supplied without curation.

TCRbeta CDR3 regions were amplified from genomic DNA by means of the immunoSEQ Assay, a bias-controlled multiplex PCR. The original methods were these. Nucleated cell counts per sample were estimated from amplification of reference gene primers within the assay. To quantify the absolute abundance of each unique TCRbeta CDR3 rearrangement, sequence reads were collapsed and filtered. For each sample, productive Simpson clonality was calculated as the square root of Simpson's diversity index across productive rearrangements. TCRdb provides this immuneACCESS table in a form limited to in-frame rearrangements. Some clones are lacking; in checked studies, under half of them reflect an unresolved V gene, and why the rest are absent is not known. V and J calls and clone size come straight from that table; D and trimming were deduced from the DNA. Across this sample there are around 130,000 clones, with around 82% seen only once. The biggest ten clones account for approximately 1.5% of the sample.

A remark on this clone: The target of this receptor is not known. No much larger clone exists at a distance of one base, and base qualities are not known.

The V end gives up 3 bases and the J end 2 bases, leaving 5 bases in the junction not matched to a gene. Taken from cysteine to phenylalanine, the CDR3 has 16 residues. The retained sequence is limited to the CDR3, 48 bases, with the frame set at the first base. The germline V gene encodes CDR1 SGHTA and CDR2 FQGNSA. Collaborating institutions collected whole blood in K2EDTA tubes following their own protocols. For TCRbeta analysis, collaborator samples were shipped as frozen whole blood, as isolated PBMCs, or as DNA extracted from either sample type. This TCR was recovered from a man aged 55 to 70 with acute or convalescent COVID-19. Sequencing was performed on peripheral blood. The sequence links TRBV7-2 to TRBJ2-3; the central 10 bases match TRBD2. The DNA sequence is as follows: TGTGCCAGCAGCTTCCGGACTAGCGGATACACAGATACGCAGTATTTT. The translation is CASSFRTSGYTDTQYF.